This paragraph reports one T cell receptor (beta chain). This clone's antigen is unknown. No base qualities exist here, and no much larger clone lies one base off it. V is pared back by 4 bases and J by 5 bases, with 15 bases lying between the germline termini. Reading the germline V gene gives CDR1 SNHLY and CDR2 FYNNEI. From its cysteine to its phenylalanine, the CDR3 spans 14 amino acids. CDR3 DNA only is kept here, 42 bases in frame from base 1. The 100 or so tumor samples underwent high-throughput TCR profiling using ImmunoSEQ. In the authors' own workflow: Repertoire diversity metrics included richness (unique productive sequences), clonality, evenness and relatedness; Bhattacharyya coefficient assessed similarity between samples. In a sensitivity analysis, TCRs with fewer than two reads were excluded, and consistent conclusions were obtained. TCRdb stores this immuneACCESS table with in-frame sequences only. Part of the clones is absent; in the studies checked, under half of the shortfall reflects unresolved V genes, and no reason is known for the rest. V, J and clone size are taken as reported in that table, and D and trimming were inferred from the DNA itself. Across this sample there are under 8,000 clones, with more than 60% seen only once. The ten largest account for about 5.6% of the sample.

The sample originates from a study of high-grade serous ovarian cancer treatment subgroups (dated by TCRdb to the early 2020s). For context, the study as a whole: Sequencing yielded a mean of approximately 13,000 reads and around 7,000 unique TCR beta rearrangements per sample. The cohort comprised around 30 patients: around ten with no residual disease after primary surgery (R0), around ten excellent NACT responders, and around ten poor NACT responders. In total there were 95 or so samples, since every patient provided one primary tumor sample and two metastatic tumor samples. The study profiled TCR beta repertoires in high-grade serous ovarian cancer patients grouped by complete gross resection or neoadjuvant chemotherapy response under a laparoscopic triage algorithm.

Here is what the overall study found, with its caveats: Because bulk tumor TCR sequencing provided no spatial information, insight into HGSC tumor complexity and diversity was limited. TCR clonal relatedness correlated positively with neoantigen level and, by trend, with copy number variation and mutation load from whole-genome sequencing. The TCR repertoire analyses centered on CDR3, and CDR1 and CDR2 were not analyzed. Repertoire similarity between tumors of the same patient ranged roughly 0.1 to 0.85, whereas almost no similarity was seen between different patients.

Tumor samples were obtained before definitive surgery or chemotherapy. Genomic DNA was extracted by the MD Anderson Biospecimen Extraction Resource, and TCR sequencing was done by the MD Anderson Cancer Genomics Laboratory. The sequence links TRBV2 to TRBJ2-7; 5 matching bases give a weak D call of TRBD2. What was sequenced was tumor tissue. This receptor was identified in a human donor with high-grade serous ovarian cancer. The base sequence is TGTGCCAGCAGTGTTCTAGCCTCCCGAGACGAGCAGTACTTC. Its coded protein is CASSVLASRDEQYF. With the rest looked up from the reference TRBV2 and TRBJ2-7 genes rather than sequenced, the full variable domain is EPEVTQTPSHQVTQMGQEVILRCVPISNHLYFYWYRQILGQKVEFLVSFYNNEISEKSEIFDDQFSVERPDGSNFTLKIRSTKLEDSAMYFCASSVLASRDEQYFGPGTRLTVT.